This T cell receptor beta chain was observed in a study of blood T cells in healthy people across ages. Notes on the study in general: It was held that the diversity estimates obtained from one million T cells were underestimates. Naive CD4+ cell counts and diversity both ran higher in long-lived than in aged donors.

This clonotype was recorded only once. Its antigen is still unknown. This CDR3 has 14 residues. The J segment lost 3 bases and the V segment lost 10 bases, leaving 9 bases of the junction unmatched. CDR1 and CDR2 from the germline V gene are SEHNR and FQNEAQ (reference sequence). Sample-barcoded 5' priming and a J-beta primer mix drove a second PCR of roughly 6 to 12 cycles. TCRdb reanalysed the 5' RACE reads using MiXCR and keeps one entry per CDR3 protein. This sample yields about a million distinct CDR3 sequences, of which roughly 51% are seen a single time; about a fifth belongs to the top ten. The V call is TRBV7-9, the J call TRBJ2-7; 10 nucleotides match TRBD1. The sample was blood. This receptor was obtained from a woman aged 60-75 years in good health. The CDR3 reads CATKAGDRGYEQYF. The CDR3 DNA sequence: TGTGCCACAAAGGCCGGGGACAGGGGCTACGAGCAGTACTTC. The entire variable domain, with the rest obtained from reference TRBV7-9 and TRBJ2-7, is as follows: DTGVSQNPRHKITKRGQNVTFRCDPISEHNRLYWYRQTLGQGPEFLTYFQNEAQLEKSRLLSDRFSAERPKGSFSTLEIQRTEQGDSAMYLCATKAGDRGYEQYFGPGTRLTVT.